This entry concerns a single T cell receptor (beta chain). Its antigen is undetermined. The germline V gene has CDR1 LNHDA and CDR2 SQIVND (reference sequence). There are 11 residues in the CDR3. Trimming cost V 4 bases and J 14 bases, with 11 bases left between them. This record comes from a study of T cell responses to AZD1222 COVID-19 vaccine. Study observations and caveats: Donors, mostly white British, included more females; clonal diversity was possibly underestimated. Baseline seropositivity occurred in only a handful of AZD1222 recipients. Scientists sampled the repertoires only once the peak T cell response had passed. Spike was spanned by vaccine-associated CD4 TCRs, which were dominant at 160-218 and 743-854.

Method: immunoSEQ multiplex PCR; TCRdb's copy keeps in-frame clones and lacks some. The sample records about 140,000 clones, around 93% being singletons. The rearrangement uses TRBV19 and TRBJ1-4, with D unresolved. The TCR originated in an adult in good health. This specimen consisted of peripheral blood, obtained on day 0 of AZD1222 vaccination. The CDR3 sequence: CASSNSRSLFF. The CDR3 DNA sequence: TGTGCCAGTAGTAACTCCAGGTCCCTGTTTTTT.